This T cell receptor beta chain was sequenced for a study of T cell clones after liver transplantation. Unmatched junction bases numbered 8, after V lost 6 bases and J lost 1 base. The CDR3 runs 15 residues. CDR1 and CDR2 (germline): MDHEN, SYDVKM. Of note for this clone: Its antigen remains unidentified.

The study, taken as a whole, reports: Post-transplant time points were not standardized, so conclusions are preliminary.

The assay was immunoSEQ multiplex PCR, and TCRdb's table has in-frame clones only and misses some. The sample has around 80,000 clones; about 82% are singletons. Here the sequenced sample was CD4+ T cells from blood, taken approximately 3.5 years after liver transplant. The receptor was isolated from a human patient who received a liver transplant. The T cells may come from the graft donor. The chain links TRBV28 to TRBJ2-5; 7 nucleotides agree with TRBD1. CDR3 protein: CASSPTGSTQETQYF. CDR3 nucleotides: TGTGCCAGCAGCCCGACAGGGTCTACCCAAGAGACCCAGTACTTC.